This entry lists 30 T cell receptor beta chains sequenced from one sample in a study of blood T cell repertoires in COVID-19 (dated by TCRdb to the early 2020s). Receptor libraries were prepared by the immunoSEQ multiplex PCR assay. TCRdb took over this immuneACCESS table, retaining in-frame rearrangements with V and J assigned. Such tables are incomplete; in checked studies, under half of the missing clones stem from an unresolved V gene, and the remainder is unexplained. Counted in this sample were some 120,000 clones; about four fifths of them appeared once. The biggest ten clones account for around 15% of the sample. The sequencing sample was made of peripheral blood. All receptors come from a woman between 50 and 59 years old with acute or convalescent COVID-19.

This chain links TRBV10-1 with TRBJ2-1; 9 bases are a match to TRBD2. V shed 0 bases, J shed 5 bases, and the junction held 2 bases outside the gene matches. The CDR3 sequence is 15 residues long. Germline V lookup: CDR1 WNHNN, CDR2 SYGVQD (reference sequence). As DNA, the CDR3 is TGCGCCAGCAGTGAGTCGACTAGCGGAAACAATGAGCAGTTCTTC. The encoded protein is CASSESTSGNNEQFF.

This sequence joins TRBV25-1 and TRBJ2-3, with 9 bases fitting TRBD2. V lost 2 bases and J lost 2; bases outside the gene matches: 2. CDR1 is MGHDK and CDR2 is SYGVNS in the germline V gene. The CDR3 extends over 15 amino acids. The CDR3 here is CASSELAGSTDTQYF. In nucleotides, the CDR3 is TGTGCCAGCAGTGAACTAGCGGGGTCCACAGATACGCAGTATTTT. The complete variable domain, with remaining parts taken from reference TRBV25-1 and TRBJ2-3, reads EADIYQTPRYLVIGTGKKITLECSQTMGHDKMYWYQQDPGMELHLIHYSYGVNSTEKGDLSSESTVSRIRTEHFPLTLESARPSHTSQYLCASSELAGSTDTQYFGPGTRLTVL.

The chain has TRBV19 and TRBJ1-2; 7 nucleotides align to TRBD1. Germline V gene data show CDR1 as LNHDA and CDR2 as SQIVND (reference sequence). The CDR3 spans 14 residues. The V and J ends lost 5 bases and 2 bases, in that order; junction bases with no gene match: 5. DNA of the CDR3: TGTGCCAGTAGTCCCCAGACAGGGAACTATGGCTACACCTTC. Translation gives CASSPQTGNYGYTF.

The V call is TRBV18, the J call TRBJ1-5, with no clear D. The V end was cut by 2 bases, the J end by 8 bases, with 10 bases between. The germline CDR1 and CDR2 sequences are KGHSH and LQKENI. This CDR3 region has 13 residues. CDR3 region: CASSPSQQKPQHF. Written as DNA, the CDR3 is TGTGCCAGCTCACCAAGCCAACAGAAGCCCCAGCATTTT.

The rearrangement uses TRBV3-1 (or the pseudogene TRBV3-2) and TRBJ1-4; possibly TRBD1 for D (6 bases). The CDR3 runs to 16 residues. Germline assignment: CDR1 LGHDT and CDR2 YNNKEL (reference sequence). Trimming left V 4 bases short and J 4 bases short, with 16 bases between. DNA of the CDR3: TGTGCCAGCAGCCCGAACGCAGGGGCGATTAATGAAAAACTGTTTTTT. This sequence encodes CASSPNAGAINEKLFF.

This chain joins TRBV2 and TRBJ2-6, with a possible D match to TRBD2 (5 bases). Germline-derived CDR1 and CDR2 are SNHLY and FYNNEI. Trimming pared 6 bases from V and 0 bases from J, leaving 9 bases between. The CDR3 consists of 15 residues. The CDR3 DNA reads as TGTGCCAGCAGGATCGGACTCTCTGGGGCCAACGTCCTGACTTTC. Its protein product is CASRIGLSGANVLTF.

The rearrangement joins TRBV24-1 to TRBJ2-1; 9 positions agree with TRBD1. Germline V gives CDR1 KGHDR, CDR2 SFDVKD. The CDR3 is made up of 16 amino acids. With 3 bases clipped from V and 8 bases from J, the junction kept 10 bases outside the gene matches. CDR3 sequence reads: CATSDGPGQGVHEQFF. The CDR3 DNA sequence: TGTGCCACCAGTGATGGACCGGGACAGGGAGTCCATGAGCAGTTCTTC.

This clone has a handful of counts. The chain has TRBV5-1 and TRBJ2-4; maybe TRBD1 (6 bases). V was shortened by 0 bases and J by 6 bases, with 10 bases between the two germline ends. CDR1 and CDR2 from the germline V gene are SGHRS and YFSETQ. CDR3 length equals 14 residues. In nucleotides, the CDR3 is TGCGCCAGCAGCTTGGGGACAGTTGGAAACATTCAGTACTTC. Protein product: CASSLGTVGNIQYF.

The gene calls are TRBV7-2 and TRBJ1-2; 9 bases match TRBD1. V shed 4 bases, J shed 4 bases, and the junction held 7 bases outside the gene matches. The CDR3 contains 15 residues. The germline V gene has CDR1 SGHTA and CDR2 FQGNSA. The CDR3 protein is CASSSRTGAPYGYTF. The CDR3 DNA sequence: TGTGCCAGCAGCTCGCGGACAGGGGCCCCCTATGGCTACACCTTC.

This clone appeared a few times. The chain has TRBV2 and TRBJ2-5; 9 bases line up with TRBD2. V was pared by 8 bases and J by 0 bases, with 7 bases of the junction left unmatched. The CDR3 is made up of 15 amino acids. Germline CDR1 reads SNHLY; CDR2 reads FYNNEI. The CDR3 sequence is CASSGTSGYQETQYF. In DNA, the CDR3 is TGTGCCAGCTCGGGAACTAGCGGGTACCAAGAGACCCAGTACTTC.

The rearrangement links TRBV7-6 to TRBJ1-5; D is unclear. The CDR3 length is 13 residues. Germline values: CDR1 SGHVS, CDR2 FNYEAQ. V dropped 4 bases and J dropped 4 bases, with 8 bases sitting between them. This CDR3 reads CASSSRLNQPQHF. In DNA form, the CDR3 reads TGTGCCAGCAGCTCCAGGTTAAATCAGCCCCAGCATTTT.

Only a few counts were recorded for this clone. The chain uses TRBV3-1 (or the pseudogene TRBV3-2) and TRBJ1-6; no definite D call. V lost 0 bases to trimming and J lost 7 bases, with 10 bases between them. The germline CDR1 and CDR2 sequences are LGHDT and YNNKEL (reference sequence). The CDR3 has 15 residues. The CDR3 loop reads CASSQDGGFNSPLHF. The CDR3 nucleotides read TGTGCCAGCAGCCAAGATGGCGGGTTCAATTCACCCCTCCACTTT.

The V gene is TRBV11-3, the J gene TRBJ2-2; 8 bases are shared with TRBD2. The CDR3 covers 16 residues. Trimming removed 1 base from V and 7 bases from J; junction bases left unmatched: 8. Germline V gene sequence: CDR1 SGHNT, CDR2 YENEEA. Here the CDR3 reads CASSLVASGSFGELFF. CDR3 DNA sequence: TGTGCCAGCAGCTTAGTAGCTAGCGGGTCATTCGGGGAGCTGTTTTTT.

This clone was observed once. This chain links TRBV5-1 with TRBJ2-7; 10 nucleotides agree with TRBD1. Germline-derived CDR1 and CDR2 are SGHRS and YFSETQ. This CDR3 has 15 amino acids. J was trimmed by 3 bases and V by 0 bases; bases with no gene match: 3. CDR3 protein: CASSLADRGLYEQYF. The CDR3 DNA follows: TGCGCCAGCAGCTTGGCAGACAGGGGGCTCTACGAGCAGTACTTC.

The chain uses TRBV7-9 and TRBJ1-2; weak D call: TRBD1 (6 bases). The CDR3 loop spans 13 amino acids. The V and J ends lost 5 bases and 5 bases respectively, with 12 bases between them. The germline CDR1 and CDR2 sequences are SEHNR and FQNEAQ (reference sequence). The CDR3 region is CASSPGQKYGYTF. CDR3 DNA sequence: TGTGCCAGCAGCCCCGGACAGAAATATGGCTACACCTTC.

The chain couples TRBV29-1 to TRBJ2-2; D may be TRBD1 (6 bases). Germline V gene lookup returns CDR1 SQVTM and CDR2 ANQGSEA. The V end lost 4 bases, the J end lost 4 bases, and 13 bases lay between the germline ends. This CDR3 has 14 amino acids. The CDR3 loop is CSVALTGITGELFF. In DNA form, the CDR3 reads TGCAGCGTTGCCCTCACAGGGATCACCGGGGAGCTGTTTTTT.

The CDR3 spells CASSWGDGGANYGYTF. CDR3 in DNA: TGTGCCAGCAGCTGGGGGGACGGAGGTGCTAACTATGGCTACACCTTC. V usage is TRBV25-1 and J usage is TRBJ1-2; possibly TRBD1 for D (5 bases). V dropped 6 bases and J dropped 0 bases, with 17 bases sitting between them. Germline CDR1 MGHDK, CDR2 SYGVNS. The CDR3 runs to 16 residues.

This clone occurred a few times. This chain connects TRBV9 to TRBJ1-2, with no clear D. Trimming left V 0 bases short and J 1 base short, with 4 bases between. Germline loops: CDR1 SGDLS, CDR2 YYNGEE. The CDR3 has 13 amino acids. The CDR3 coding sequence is TGTGCCAGCAGCGTAGACAGTAACTATGGCTACACCTTC. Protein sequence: CASSVDSNYGYTF.

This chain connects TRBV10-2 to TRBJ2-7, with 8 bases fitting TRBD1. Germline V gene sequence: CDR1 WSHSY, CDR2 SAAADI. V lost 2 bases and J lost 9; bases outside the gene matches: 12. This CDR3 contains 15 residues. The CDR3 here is CASSEAGTGSTGQYF. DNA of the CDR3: TGCGCCAGCAGTGAGGCGGGGACAGGTTCCACCGGGCAGTACTTC.

The CDR3 coding sequence is TGTGCCAGCTCAGAATCCCTAGGGGGCCAAGCTTTCTTT. Amino acid sequence: CASSESLGGQAFF. The chain uses TRBV18 and TRBJ1-1, with 7 bases identical to TRBD1. The V gene end was trimmed by 5 bases and the J gene end by 9 bases; junction bases not matched to a gene: 9. Germline CDR1 KGHSH, CDR2 LQKENI. The CDR3 contains 13 residues.

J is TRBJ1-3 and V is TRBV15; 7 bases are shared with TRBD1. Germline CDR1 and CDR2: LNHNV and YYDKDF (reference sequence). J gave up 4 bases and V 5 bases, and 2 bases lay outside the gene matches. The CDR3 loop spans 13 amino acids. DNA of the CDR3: TGTGCCACCAGCGGACAGGTGGGAAACACCATATATTTT. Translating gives CATSGQVGNTIYF.

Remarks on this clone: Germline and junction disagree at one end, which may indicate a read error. Here the CDR3 reads CASRRGGRLPNF. Written as DNA, the CDR3 is TGTGCCAGCAGGCGGGGGGGTCGGCTTCCCAACTTC. This chain uses TRBV12-3 or TRBV12-4 with TRBJ2-7, with 9 bases lining up with TRBD2. There are 12 residues in the CDR3.

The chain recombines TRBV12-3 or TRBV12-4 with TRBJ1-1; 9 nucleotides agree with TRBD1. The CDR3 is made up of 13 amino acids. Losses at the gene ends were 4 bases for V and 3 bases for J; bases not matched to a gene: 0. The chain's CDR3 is CASSWDRDTEAFF. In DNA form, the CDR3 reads TGTGCCAGCAGTTGGGACAGGGACACTGAAGCTTTCTTT.

The DNA of the CDR3 is TGTGCCAGCAGCTTATCAGGGTGGCTAGCGGGCCTATCGAATACGCAGTATTTT. Protein: CASSLSGWLAGLSNTQYF. The genes are TRBV11-2 and TRBJ2-3; 8 bases align to TRBD2. The length of the CDR3 is 18 residues. Germline values: CDR1 SGHAT, CDR2 FQNNGV. V gave up 2 bases and J gave up 7 bases; unmatched junction bases: 17.

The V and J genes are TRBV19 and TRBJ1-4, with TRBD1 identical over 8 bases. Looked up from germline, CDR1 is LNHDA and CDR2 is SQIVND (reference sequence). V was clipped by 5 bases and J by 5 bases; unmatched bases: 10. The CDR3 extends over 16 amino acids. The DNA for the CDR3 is TGTGCCAGTAGTGTGACCCGGACAGGGTCAAATGAAAAACTGTTTTTT. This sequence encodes CASSVTRTGSNEKLFF. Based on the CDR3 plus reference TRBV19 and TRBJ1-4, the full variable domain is DGGITQSPKYLFRKEGQNVTLSCEQNLNHDAMYWYRQDPGQGLRLIYYSQIVNDFQKGDIAEGYSVSREKKESFPLTVTSAQKNPTAFYLCASSVTRTGSNEKLFFGSGTQLSVL.

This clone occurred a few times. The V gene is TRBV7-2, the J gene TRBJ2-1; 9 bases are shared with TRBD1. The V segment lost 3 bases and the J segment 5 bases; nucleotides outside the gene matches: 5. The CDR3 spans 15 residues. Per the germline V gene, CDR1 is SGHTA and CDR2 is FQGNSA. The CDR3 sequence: CASSFTGGENNEQFF. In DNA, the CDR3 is TGTGCCAGCAGCTTCACAGGGGGCGAAAACAATGAGCAGTTCTTC.

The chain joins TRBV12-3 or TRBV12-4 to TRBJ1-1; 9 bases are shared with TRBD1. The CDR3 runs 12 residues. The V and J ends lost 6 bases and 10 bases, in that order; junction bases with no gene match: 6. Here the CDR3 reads CASSSPTGGAFF. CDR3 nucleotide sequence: TGTGCCAGCAGCTCCCCGACAGGGGGAGCTTTCTTT.

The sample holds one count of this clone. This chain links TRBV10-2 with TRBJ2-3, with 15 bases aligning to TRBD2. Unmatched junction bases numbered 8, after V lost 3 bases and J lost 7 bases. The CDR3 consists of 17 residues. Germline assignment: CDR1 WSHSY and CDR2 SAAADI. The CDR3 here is CASSDMYGTSGGNTQYF. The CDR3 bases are TGCGCCAGCAGTGATATGTATGGGACTAGCGGGGGGAATACGCAGTATTTT.

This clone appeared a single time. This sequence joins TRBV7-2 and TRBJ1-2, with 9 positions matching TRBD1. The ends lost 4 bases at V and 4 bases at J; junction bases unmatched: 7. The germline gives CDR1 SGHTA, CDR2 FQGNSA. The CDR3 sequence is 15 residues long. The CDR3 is CASSSYTGGSYGYTF. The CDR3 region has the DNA TGTGCCAGCAGCTCCTACACAGGGGGCTCCTATGGCTACACCTTC. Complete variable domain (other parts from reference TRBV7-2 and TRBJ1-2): GAGVSQSPSNKVTEKGKDVELRCDPISGHTALYWYRQSLGQGLEFLIYFQGNSAPDKSGLPSDRFSAERTGGSVSTLTIQRTQQEDSAVYLCASSSYTGGSYGYTFGSGTRLTVV.

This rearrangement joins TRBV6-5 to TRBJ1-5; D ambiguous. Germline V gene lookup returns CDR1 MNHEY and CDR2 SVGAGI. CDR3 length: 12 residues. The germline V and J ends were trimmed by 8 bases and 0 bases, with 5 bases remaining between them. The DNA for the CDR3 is TGTGCCAGCCGGTTTAGCAATCAGCCCCAGCATTTT. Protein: CASRFSNQPQHF.